The 31 T cell receptor beta chains below all came from one sample that was sequenced in a study of T cells in tuberculosis. Clones were sequenced by immunoSEQ multiplex PCR, and TCRdb holds only the in-frame ones, with some missing. Of 30,000 to 35,000 clones listed, 90% to 95% are singletons. Source material: PBMCs. The source of these receptors is a donor aged 5-35 years with latent tuberculosis or without tuberculosis infection.

V gene TRBV27 combines with J gene TRBJ2-5, with 9 bases aligning to TRBD2. CDR1 and CDR2 from the germline V gene are MNHEY and SMNVEV (reference sequence). The ends lost 3 bases at V and 7 bases at J; junction bases unmatched: 9. This CDR3 has 15 amino acids. The CDR3 sequence is CASSFSGGLRGTQYF. CDR3 sequence (DNA): TGTGCCAGCAGTTTTAGCGGGGGCCTGAGGGGGACCCAGTACTTC.

The genes are TRBV11-2 and TRBJ2-5; 8 bases match TRBD2. Germline values: CDR1 SGHAT, CDR2 FQNNGV. The V and J ends lost 3 bases and 2 bases, in that order; junction bases with no gene match: 5. The CDR3 is made up of 15 amino acids. The CDR3 DNA follows: TGTGCCAGCAGCTTCGGCGGGGGGCGGCAAGAGACCCAGTACTTC. Protein sequence: CASSFGGGRQETQYF.

This clone was seen a few times. The J gene is TRBJ2-7, the V gene TRBV18; TRBD1 is a possible D gene (5 bases). Germline V CDR1 and CDR2: KGHSH, LQKENI. This CDR3 is 15 amino acids long. Trimming removed 6 bases from V and 5 bases from J, with 20 bases in between. The CDR3 is CASSANGQGGDEQYF. CDR3 DNA sequence: TGTGCCAGCTCCGCAAACGGGCAGGGTGGCGACGAGCAGTACTTC. Full variable domain (remainder filled in from reference TRBV18 and TRBJ2-7): NAGVMQNPRHLVRRRGQEARLRCSPMKGHSHVYWYRQLPEEGLKFMVYLQKENIIDESGMPKERFSAEFPKEGPSILRIQQVVRGDSAAYFCASSANGQGGDEQYFGPGTRLTVT.

V is TRBV19 and J is TRBJ1-2, with 7 bases matching TRBD1. Trimming removed 1 base from V and 6 bases from J; junction bases left unmatched: 5. Germline V gene lookup returns CDR1 LNHDA and CDR2 SQIVND (reference sequence). This CDR3 spans 14 amino acids. CDR3: CASSIGDRGDGYTF. DNA of the CDR3: TGTGCCAGTAGTATAGGGGACAGAGGGGATGGCTACACCTTC. The entire variable domain, with the rest obtained from reference TRBV19 and TRBJ1-2, is as follows: DGGITQSPKYLFRKEGQNVTLSCEQNLNHDAMYWYRQDPGQGLRLIYYSQIVNDFQKGDIAEGYSVSREKKESFPLTVTSAQKNPTAFYLCASSIGDRGDGYTFGSGTRLTVV.

This chain connects TRBV6-5 to TRBJ1-2; D is ambiguous. This CDR3 is 14 amino acids long. With 5 bases removed from V and 2 bases from J, the gap between germline ends came to 12 bases. Germline V gene sequence: CDR1 MNHEY, CDR2 SVGAGI. CDR3 region: CASSLDHPNYGYTF. Here the CDR3 DNA reads TGTGCCAGCAGTCTAGACCACCCCAACTATGGCTACACCTTC.

This clone was seen a few times. J is TRBJ1-1 and V is TRBV2, with 7 nucleotides matching TRBD1. Per the germline V gene, CDR1 is SNHLY and CDR2 is FYNNEI. This CDR3 comprises 13 residues. Unmatched junction bases numbered 3, after V lost 4 bases and J lost 4 bases. CDR3 nucleotides: TGTGCCAGCAGTGCGACAGGGAGCACTGAAGCTTTCTTT. Translating it yields CASSATGSTEAFF.

This chain joins TRBV28 and TRBJ2-5; maybe TRBD1 (6 bases). CDR3 length equals 16 residues. The V gene's germline CDR1 is MDHEN and CDR2 SYDVKM. V lost 6 bases and J lost 3, with 20 bases in between. CDR3 residues: CASRGWQGTTKETQYF. The DNA for the CDR3 is TGTGCCAGCAGGGGCTGGCAGGGGACGACCAAAGAGACCCAGTACTTC. Full variable domain (missing parts from reference TRBV28 and TRBJ2-5): DVKVTQSSRYLVKRTGEKVFLECVQDMDHENMFWYRQDPGLGLRLIYFSYDVKMKEKGDIPEGYSVSREKKERFSLILESASTNQTSMYLCASRGWQGTTKETQYFGPGTRLLVL.

This chain joins TRBV5-4 and TRBJ2-7; 7 bases line up with TRBD1. The germline CDR1 and CDR2 sequences are SGHNT and YYREEE (reference sequence). This CDR3 spans 14 amino acids. V was clipped by 4 bases and J by 0 bases; unmatched bases: 4. The CDR3, as DNA: TGTGCCAGCAGCGAACAGGGGAACTCCTACGAGCAGTACTTC. This codes for CASSEQGNSYEQYF.

The rearrangement links TRBV4-3 to TRBJ1-4, with D possibly matching TRBD1 (6 bases). CDR3 size: 18 residues. Trimming pared 0 bases from V and 3 bases from J, leaving 17 bases between. Germline values: CDR1 LGHNA, CDR2 YSLEER. The CDR3 coding sequence is TGCGCCAGCAGCCAAGAAACCTACCGGACAGACTCTAATGAAAAACTGTTTTTT. Amino acids: CASSQETYRTDSNEKLFF.

CDR3 nucleotides: TGTGCCAGCAGCCAGACCGGGACAGGGAATGCCGGGGCCAACGTCCTGACTTTC. Translated: CASSQTGTGNAGANVLTF. V and J are TRBV9 and TRBJ2-6, with 9 bases matching TRBD1. From germline, CDR1 is SGDLS and CDR2 YYNGEE. This CDR3 spans 18 amino acids. The V gene end was trimmed by 4 bases and the J gene end by 4 bases; junction bases not matched to a gene: 12.

This clone appeared a few times. This chain uses TRBV5-1 with TRBJ2-3; no reliable D call. The CDR3 covers 13 residues. Looked up from germline, CDR1 is SGHRS and CDR2 is YFSETQ. The germline V and J ends were trimmed by 4 bases and 4 bases, with 10 bases remaining between them. DNA of the CDR3: TGCGCCAGCAGCCCTGGCGGCGCAGATACGCAGTATTTT. This encodes CASSPGGADTQYF. The full variable domain, its missing parts supplied by reference TRBV5-1 and TRBJ2-3, is KAGVTQTPRYLIKTRGQQVTLSCSPISGHRSVSWYQQTPGQGLQFLFEYFSETQRNKGNFPGRFSGRQFSNSRSEMNVSTLELGDSALYLCASSPGGADTQYFGPGTRLTVL.

J is TRBJ2-7 and V is TRBV5-1, with a possible D match to TRBD2 (5 bases). The CDR3 length is 15 residues. Trimming stripped 4 bases from V and 0 bases from J, with 14 bases between. Germline CDR1 reads SGHRS; CDR2 reads YFSETQ. CDR3 amino acids: CASSPQPGLSYEQYF. The CDR3 region has the DNA TGCGCCAGCAGCCCCCAGCCAGGACTCTCCTACGAGCAGTACTTC. The variable domain in full, with the rest retrieved from reference TRBV5-1 and TRBJ2-7, is KAGVTQTPRYLIKTRGQQVTLSCSPISGHRSVSWYQQTPGQGLQFLFEYFSETQRNKGNFPGRFSGRQFSNSRSEMNVSTLELGDSALYLCASSPQPGLSYEQYFGPGTRLTVT.

The CDR3 coding sequence is TGTGCCAGCAGCGGCCAGGGCGAGCAGTACTTC. It translates to CASSGQGEQYF. The J gene is TRBJ2-7, the V gene TRBV9; TRBD1 might be the D (5 bases). The CDR3 runs 11 residues. V shed 3 bases and J shed 6 bases, with 7 bases lying between them. Germline CDR1 SGDLS, CDR2 YYNGEE.

The chain carries TRBV27 and TRBJ2-6, with a tentative D call TRBD2 (5 bases). The CDR3 totals 19 residues. Per the germline V gene, CDR1 is MNHEY and CDR2 is SMNVEV (reference sequence). Trimming shortened V by 5 bases and J by 0 bases, and 20 bases separated the two germline ends. The CDR3, as DNA: TGTGCCAGCAGTCCTAGCCCAGGACGCCTTAGCTCTGGGGCCAACGTCCTGACTTTC. Amino acids: CASSPSPGRLSSGANVLTF.

Concerning this clone: A read error may account for a junction end that differs from germline. The CDR3 DNA reads as TGTGCCAGCAGTTCAATTACCGCGCTAACTAGCGAGCCTAGGGGGATCTTC. Protein: CASSSITALTSEPRGIF. This chain links TRBV28 with TRBJ2-1, with D tentatively TRBD2 (7 bases). CDR1 and CDR2 from the germline V gene are MDHEN and SYDVKM. This CDR3 is 17 amino acids long.

The rearrangement uses TRBV9 and TRBJ2-1; D is unresolved. This CDR3 has 12 amino acids. V gave up 3 bases and J gave up 8 bases, with 9 bases separating them. Germline V gene lookup returns CDR1 SGDLS and CDR2 YYNGEE. The chain's CDR3 is CASSGGEYEQFF. CDR3 in DNA: TGTGCCAGCAGCGGCGGTGAATATGAGCAGTTCTTC. Full variable domain (missing parts from reference TRBV9 and TRBJ2-1): DSGVTQTPKHLITATGQRVTLRCSPRSGDLSVYWYQQSLDQGLQFLIQYYNGEERAKGNILERFSAQQFPDLHSELNLSSLELGDSALYFCASSGGEYEQFFGPGTRLTVL.

The rearrangement joins TRBV6-6 to TRBJ2-3, with D possibly matching TRBD1 (5 bases). V shed 2 bases and J shed 1 base, with 13 bases lying between them. The CDR3 is 16 residues long. CDR1 and CDR2 from the germline V gene are MNHNY and SVGAGI (reference sequence). The CDR3 spells CASSYNAGSGTDTQYF. The CDR3 nucleotides are TGTGCCAGCAGTTACAACGCAGGGTCTGGCACAGATACGCAGTATTTT.

The chain links TRBV5-6 to TRBJ1-1, with 7 bases lining up with TRBD1. The CDR3 sequence is 15 residues long. J gave up 4 bases and V 4 bases, and 10 bases lay outside the gene matches. Germline assignment: CDR1 SGHDT and CDR2 YYEEEE. The CDR3 region is CASSTTGAGGTEAFF. The CDR3 bases are TGTGCCAGCAGCACAACAGGGGCGGGAGGCACTGAAGCTTTCTTT.

The chain couples TRBV15 to TRBJ2-3; no firm D call. The CDR3 is 16 amino acids. V lost 0 bases and J lost 0, with 10 bases in between. Germline lookup yields CDR1 LNHNV and CDR2 YYDKDF (reference sequence). Here the CDR3 DNA reads TGTGCCACCAGCAGAGACCCGTTTAAAAGCACAGATACGCAGTATTTT. Its translation is CATSRDPFKSTDTQYF.

V and J are TRBV2 and TRBJ1-1, with no clear D. Germline CDR1 is SNHLY and CDR2 is FYNNEI. V lost 1 base, J lost 1 base, and 13 bases lay in between. The CDR3 extends over 16 amino acids. The CDR3 DNA reads as TGTGCCAGCAGTGAAGGGTTGGGGAGGCCGAACACTGAAGCTTTCTTT. Its translation: CASSEGLGRPNTEAFF.

The chain joins TRBV28 to TRBJ1-4, with D unresolved. The CDR3 runs to 14 residues. Germline CDR1 and CDR2: MDHEN and SYDVKM. V was pared by 2 bases and J by 4 bases, with 8 bases between. The CDR3 DNA reads as TGTGCCAGCAGTTTACAGGAGGGTAATGAAAAACTGTTTTTT. Protein: CASSLQEGNEKLFF.

V and J are TRBV27 and TRBJ2-5, with 8 positions matching TRBD2. The CDR3 has 15 amino acids. Germline V gene lookup returns CDR1 MNHEY and CDR2 SMNVEV (reference sequence). V gave up 3 bases and J gave up 2 bases; unmatched junction bases: 5. CDR3 in DNA: TGTGCCAGCAGTTTTGGTAGCGGGGTACAAGAGACCCAGTACTTC. Amino acid sequence: CASSFGSGVQETQYF.

This clone has only one observation. This rearrangement joins TRBV15 to TRBJ1-2; D is unresolved. V shed 2 bases and J shed 5 bases, with 6 bases lying between them. The CDR3 is 12 amino acids. Germline CDR1 is LNHNV and CDR2 is YYDKDF (reference sequence). The CDR3, as DNA: TGTGCCACCAGCAGAATAGTATATGGCTACACCTTC. It yields the protein CATSRIVYGYTF.

The gene calls are TRBV5-1 and TRBJ2-1; D remains unclear. CDR1 and CDR2 from the germline V gene are SGHRS and YFSETQ. This CDR3 is built from 14 residues. Trimming cost V 2 bases and J 4 bases, with 10 bases left between them. The DNA of the CDR3 is TGCGCCAGCAGCTTAAGTTGGGCATACAATGAGCAGTTCTTC. Encoded protein: CASSLSWAYNEQFF.

The chain combines TRBV28 with TRBJ2-1; 8 nucleotides line up with TRBD2. After removal of 1 base from V and 9 bases from J, the junction contained 5 bases not matched to a gene. Germline lookup yields CDR1 MDHEN and CDR2 SYDVKM. The CDR3 contains 14 residues. In DNA form, the CDR3 reads TGTGCCAGCAGTTTATCCGGACTAGCTACTGAGCAGTTCTTC. This gives the protein CASSLSGLATEQFF.

With respect to this clone: The sample carries other DNA sequences with the same CDR3. This chain connects TRBV28 to TRBJ2-7; D perhaps matches TRBD1 (6 bases). The CDR3 length is 12 residues. The ends were cut back, 6 bases at V and 4 bases at J, with 10 bases in the middle. The germline V gene has CDR1 MDHEN and CDR2 SYDVKM. CDR3 protein: CASRTGEYEQYF. The CDR3 DNA reads TGTGCCAGCAGGACAGGAGAGTACGAGCAGTACTTC.

J is TRBJ2-3 and V is TRBV6-4, with 7 bases aligning to TRBD2. V lost 3 bases and J lost 2; bases outside the gene matches: 8. The CDR3 loop spans 16 amino acids. CDR1 is MRHNA, CDR2 SNTAGT, per germline. The CDR3 protein is CASSETSRGDTDTQYF. CDR3 nucleotides: TGTGCCAGCAGTGAGACTAGTCGGGGGGACACAGATACGCAGTATTTT.

The rearrangement joins TRBV27 to TRBJ1-2; D call uncertain. The V and J ends lost 0 bases and 1 base respectively, with 6 bases between them. Per germline, CDR1 MNHEY and CDR2 SMNVEV (reference sequence). The CDR3 has 14 amino acids. CDR3 amino acids: CASSLSGGNYGYTF. The DNA for the CDR3 is TGTGCCAGCAGTTTATCCGGCGGTAACTATGGCTACACCTTC.

By its share, this clone is medium-sized (0.01 to 0.1%). The chain carries TRBV20-1 and TRBJ1-2; D is uncertain. The CDR3 spans 11 residues. Germline lookup yields CDR1 DFQATT and CDR2 SNEGSKA (reference sequence). Between the trimmed V and J ends, which lost 1 base and 8 bases, there was a span of 8 bases. The CDR3 region is CSARASVGYTF. CDR3 sequence (DNA): TGCAGTGCTAGAGCATCGGTCGGCTACACCTTC.

The chain joins TRBV19 to TRBJ2-7; 7 nucleotides agree with TRBD2. This CDR3 region has 15 residues. Germline V gives CDR1 LNHDA, CDR2 SQIVND (reference sequence). With 4 bases clipped from V and 3 bases from J, the junction kept 9 bases outside the gene matches. The CDR3 nucleotides read TGTGCCAGTAGTAGCGGGACTATCGGGGACTACGAGCAGTACTTC. It encodes CASSSGTIGDYEQYF.

The V call is TRBV19, the J call TRBJ1-5; TRBD1 aligns across 8 bases. Germline values: CDR1 LNHDA, CDR2 SQIVND (reference sequence). The CDR3 consists of 14 residues. Germline trimming cut 10 bases from V and 2 bases from J; bases unmatched to any gene: 7. The CDR3 nucleotides read TGTGCCACCTACACAGGGGGAGGCAATCAGCCCCAGCATTTT. It is translated as CATYTGGGNQPQHF.